Listed below are T cell receptor beta chains from one sample, sequenced in a study of T cell changes during pregnancy in multiple sclerosis. Clones were read by immunoSEQ multiplex PCR, and TCRdb kept only the in-frame ones, dropping some. Here the sample spans over 90,000 clones, roughly nine tenths being singletons. The sample here was peripheral blood, taken in the second trimester of pregnancy. These receptors were taken from a female donor in good health, enrolled as a control in a pregnancy study. CDR3s include the opening cysteine and the closing phenylalanine or tryptophan.

j_call: TRBJ1-1
v_call: TRBV12-5
cdr3_aa: CASARDSVGVMAFF

j_call: TRBJ1-5
v_call: TRBV19
cdr3_aa: CASSQDRGRAWQPQHF

j_call: TRBJ1-5
v_call: TRBV7-9
cdr3_aa: CASSGTSLAGQPQHF

j_call: TRBJ2-1
v_call: TRBV5-1
cdr3_aa: CASSPATRSTSGTKFGNEQFF

j_call: TRBJ1-6
v_call: TRBV2
cdr3_aa: CASSEVANSPLHF

j_call: TRBJ2-7
v_call: TRBV7-2
cdr3_aa: CASSLEGGREQYF

j_call: TRBJ1-3
v_call: TRBV11-3
cdr3_aa: CASSEYRGNAGNTIYF

j_call: TRBJ1-2
v_call: TRBV6-5
cdr3_aa: CASSDRRYGYTF

j_call: TRBJ1-1
v_call: TRBV6-6
cdr3_aa: CASSQLPGQKNTEAFF

j_call: TRBJ2-5
v_call: TRBV28
cdr3_aa: CASNRDRGSMKTQYF

j_call: TRBJ2-6
v_call: TRBV29-1
cdr3_aa: CSVAGQGPGANVLTF

j_call: TRBJ2-7
v_call: TRBV27
cdr3_aa: CASSLSPSGMSYEQYF

j_call: TRBJ1-2
v_call: TRBV19
cdr3_aa: CATEWRLGYTF

j_call: TRBJ2-2
v_call: TRBV19
cdr3_aa: CASTQQPELNTGELFF

j_call: TRBJ2-7
v_call: TRBV28
cdr3_aa: CASSYTGDGEQYF

j_call: TRBJ1-5
v_call: TRBV5-4
cdr3_aa: CASSLPGTGGSNSNQPQHF

j_call: TRBJ2-1
v_call: TRBV6-5
cdr3_aa: CASSPREKRDNEQFF